This T cell receptor beta chain emerged from a study of T cell changes during pregnancy in multiple sclerosis. Looked up from germline, CDR1 is SGHVS and CDR2 is FQNEAQ. Trimming took 0 bases from V and 5 from J, leaving 14 bases between them. The CDR3 consists of 15 residues. Generated by immunoSEQ multiplex PCR, the TCRdb table keeps only in-frame clones and is missing some. Counted here are over 65,000 clones, about nine tenths occurring once; the ten biggest clones make up 2.5% to 3%. This clone was recorded only once. The sequence was obtained from a female donor with multiple sclerosis, enrolled in a pregnancy study. The sample was peripheral blood, taken in the first trimester of pregnancy. This chain uses TRBV7-8 with TRBJ2-7, with a possible D match to TRBD1 (6 bases). CDR3 sequence reads: CASSLASGAVHEQYF. The CDR3 region has the DNA TGTGCCAGCAGCTTAGCGTCAGGGGCGGTCCACGAGCAGTACTTC.